This T cell receptor beta chain is from a study of control samples from healthy donors and cancer patients. The repertoire was sequenced with immunoSEQ multiplex PCR; TCRdb's copy has only in-frame clones and lacks some. The data show about 95,000 clones, 70% to 90% seen once. Trimming shortened V by 1 base and J by 2 bases, and 6 bases separated the two germline ends. The CDR3 length is 13 residues. CDR1 and CDR2 from the germline V gene are SGHNT and YYREEE (reference sequence). The sample was blood. This receptor was identified in a man between 25 and 39 years old in good health. The V and J genes are TRBV5-4 and TRBJ1-1; D remains ambiguous. CDR3: CASSLRGNTEAFF. CDR3 nucleotide sequence: TGTGCCAGCAGCTTGAGAGGAAACACTGAAGCTTTCTTT.